This T cell receptor beta chain was identified in a study of PD-1 blockade in classical Hodgkin lymphoma. General study results and limits: Newly diagnosed patients were reported to start with lower TCR diversity than healthy donors.

The protocol was immunoSEQ multiplex PCR, while the TCRdb copy is restricted to in-frame clones and leaves out a portion. The table lists about 30,000 clones, roughly 94% of them singletons. Germline assignment: CDR1 MDHEN and CDR2 SYDVKM. V lost 6 bases and J lost 6; bases outside the gene matches: 21. The CDR3 runs 18 residues. The time point denotes: newly diagnosed, previously untreated cHL patient sample. Note on this clone: The antigen is not known. Other DNA sequences of this sample code for an identical CDR3.

This clonotype was obtained from a human donor with classical Hodgkin lymphoma. The chain uses TRBV28 and TRBJ1-2; 8 bases agree with TRBD1. Sequencing was performed on peripheral blood mononuclear cells (PBMCs). The chain's CDR3 is CASSSYPAGTGGLNGYTF. The DNA of the CDR3 is TGTGCCAGCAGCTCTTACCCCGCGGGAACAGGGGGATTGAATGGCTACACCTTC.